The TCR beta chain under discussion was sequenced for a study of metastatic and nonmetastatic thyroid tumors. There were no patients who had received any treatment before thyroid surgery. A note on this clone: At one of its ends the junction is not consistent with the germline gene, which may arise from a read error.

The CDR3 runs to 14 residues. Germline CDR1 DFQATT, CDR2 SNEGSKA (reference sequence). Original processing notes: Built for papillary thyroid cancer, a distant-metastasis classifier drew on CDR3 differences across clinicopathological groups. MiXCR re-clonotyped the PCR reads for TCRdb. None of the V and J calls come from the authors' own analysis; TCRdb made them. This sample has 64,000 or so clones, with under 20% found just once. The clonotype comes from a male donor with papillary thyroid cancer or a benign thyroid nodule (not recorded which). Some clones in this sample may be carry-over from other donors' samples. The specimen was blood. The chain links TRBV20-1 to TRBJ2-7; 8 bases are a match to TRBD2. The CDR3 region is CSAPRAGEAYGQYF. The CDR3 DNA follows: TGCAGTGCTCCCCGAGCGGGAGAAGCCTACGGGCAGTACTTC.